This T cell receptor beta chain is drawn from a study of graft-versus-host responses after intestinal transplantation. Background on the study: In this cohort, recipients had multivisceral, liver-intestinal, or isolated intestinal transplants. Study-wide points: Graft-donor T cell macrochimerism in patients accompanied high graft-versus-host to host-versus-graft clonal ratios in allografts. Early post-transplant declines in HvG were associated with peak levels of circulating GvH clones. In recipient marrow, GvH clones were found, and some appeared first in ileum or blood.

Germline V gives CDR1 MNHEY, CDR2 SMNVEV (reference sequence). This CDR3 has 13 residues. V lost 4 bases to trimming and J lost 4 bases, with 7 bases between them. This table comes from immunoSEQ multiplex PCR, and its TCRdb copy is limited to in-frame clones, with some not included. The sample lists some 93,000 clones, around nine tenths occurring once. For this clone: The antigen is unknown.

The receptor's source is a human donor who received an intestinal transplant. Here the sequenced sample was unstimulated CD8+ T cells sorted from spleen or lymph node cells, taken before intestinal transplant. This rearrangement joins TRBV27 to TRBJ2-2; unclear D gene. CDR3 in DNA: TGTGCCAGCAGTTCCTCCTTCACCGGGGAGCTGTTTTTT. As protein: CASSSSFTGELFF.